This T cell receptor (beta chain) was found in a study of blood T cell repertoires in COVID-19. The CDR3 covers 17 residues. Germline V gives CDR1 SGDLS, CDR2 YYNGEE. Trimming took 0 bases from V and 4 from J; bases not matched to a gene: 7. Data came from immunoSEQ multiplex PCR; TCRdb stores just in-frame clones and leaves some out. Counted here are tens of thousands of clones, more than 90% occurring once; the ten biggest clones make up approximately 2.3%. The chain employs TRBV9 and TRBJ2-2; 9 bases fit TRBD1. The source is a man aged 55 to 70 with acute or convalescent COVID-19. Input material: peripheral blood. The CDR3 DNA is TGTGCCAGCAGCGTAGATGTCGGGACAGGGACCACCGGGGAGCTGTTTTTT. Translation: CASSVDVGTGTTGELFF.